This record looks at one T cell receptor (beta chain) sequence and its context. Its target is not known. CDR3 size: 14 residues. Per germline, CDR1 SGHVS and CDR2 FQNEAQ. The V and J ends lost 1 base and 6 bases respectively, with 10 bases between them. Prior autoimmune disease or systemic immunosuppression barred patients. Clones were read by immunoSEQ multiplex PCR, and TCRdb kept only the in-frame ones, dropping some. The sample shows some 48,000 clones, around 87% of them seen only once. The data were obtained in a study of OX40 agonist ivuxolimab in advanced cancers. Turning to the study itself: Clinicians treated patients with ivuxolimab, an agonistic anti-OX40 (CD134) antibody. Administration of intravenous ivuxolimab to patients occurred every 2 weeks at 0.01 to 10 mg/kg.

Regarding the study as a whole: Averaging showed that CD8+ T cells had more expanded clones than CD4+ did.

The source material was CD4+ or CD8+ T cells sorted from blood, sampled in a trial of the OX40 agonist ivuxolimab. The J gene is TRBJ2-1, the V gene TRBV7-8; perhaps TRBD1 as D (5 bases). The TCR comes from an adult with an advanced solid tumor such as melanoma, head and neck, liver or kidney cancer. The CDR3 DNA reads as TGTGCCAGCAGCTTAGATGCAGGGCCCAATGAGCAGTTCTTC. It specifies CASSLDAGPNEQFF.